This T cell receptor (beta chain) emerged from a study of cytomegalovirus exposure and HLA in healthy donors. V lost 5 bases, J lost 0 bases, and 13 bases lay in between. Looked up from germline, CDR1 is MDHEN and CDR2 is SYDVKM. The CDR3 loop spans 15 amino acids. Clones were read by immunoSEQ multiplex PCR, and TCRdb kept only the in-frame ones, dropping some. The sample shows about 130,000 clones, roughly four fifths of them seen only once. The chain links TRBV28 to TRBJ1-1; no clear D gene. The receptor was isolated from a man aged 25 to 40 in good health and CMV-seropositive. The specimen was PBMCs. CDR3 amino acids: CASSPPRVVNTEAFF. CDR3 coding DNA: TGTGCCAGCAGTCCTCCTCGCGTGGTGAACACTGAAGCTTTCTTT.